There are many counts of the clone carrying this T cell receptor beta chain. Its antigen is undetermined. Those patients with uncontrolled infection, other autoimmune disease, pregnancy or lactation were excluded. Thyroid ultrasound and orbital computed tomography, with clinical symptoms and serum thyroxine and TRAb, informed diagnoses. Amplification yielded TCR beta CDR3 regions, with RNA transcripts as the source. The study used the HTBI primer set for a first-round RT-PCR of the TCR CDR3. Via MiXCR, TCRdb re-called the multiplex PCR reads, giving one row per CDR3 protein. The data contain over 200,000 distinct CDR3 sequences, 18% of them seen just once; the ten biggest clones take up about 45%. These data belong to a study of T cells in Graves' hyperthyroidism and ophthalmopathy. Whole-study results and caveats: The model predicted ophthalmopathy a median approximately 6.3 months before onset. Blood held most thyroid clonotypes expanded above 0.001 frequency.

V was clipped by 1 base and J by 4 bases, with 16 bases between them. The CDR3 has 16 amino acids. CDR1 is LGHDT, CDR2 YNNKEL, per germline (reference sequence). The gene calls are TRBV3-1 and TRBJ1-2, with unresolved D. This receptor was identified in a man aged 35 to 55 with Graves' hyperthyroidism. Sequencing was performed on blood. This CDR3 reads CASSQGQTRPAYGYTF. For the CDR3, the DNA is TGTGCCAGCAGCCAAGGGCAGACACGTCCCGCCTATGGCTACACCTTC.